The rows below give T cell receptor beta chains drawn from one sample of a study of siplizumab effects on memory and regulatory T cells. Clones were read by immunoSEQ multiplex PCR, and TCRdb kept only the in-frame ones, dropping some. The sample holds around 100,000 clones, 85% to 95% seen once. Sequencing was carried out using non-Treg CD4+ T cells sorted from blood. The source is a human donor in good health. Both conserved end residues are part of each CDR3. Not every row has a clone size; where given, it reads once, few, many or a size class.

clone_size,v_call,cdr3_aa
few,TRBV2,CASRARGPNQPQHF
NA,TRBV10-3,CATRVAVNTEAFF
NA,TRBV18,CASSPSTGGEQYF
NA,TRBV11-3,CASSLGGPNTGELFF
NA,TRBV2,CASSEGQGAVRTGELFF
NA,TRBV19,CASSAPGQDSPTAFF
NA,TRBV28,CASSSLGQPMNTEAFF
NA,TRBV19,CASKGSWVGELFF
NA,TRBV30,CAWSSTAMGRETQYF
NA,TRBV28,CASSSLGTSASTDTQYF
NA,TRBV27,CASSQPAGTPYNEQFF
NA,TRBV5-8,CASSFRLQSGNTIYF
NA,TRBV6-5,CASSYSGLVGSDTQYF
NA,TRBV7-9,CASSLEAGQQYF
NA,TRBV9,CASSGTPPNAIYF
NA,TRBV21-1,CASRPNSPTPGQGDDEQYF
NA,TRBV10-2,CAIASAGGAYEQYF
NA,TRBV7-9,CASRLQEVGTDTQYF
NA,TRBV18,CASSPGTGGYEQYF
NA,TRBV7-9,CASSLGLADNEQFF
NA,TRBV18,CASSPGLAGVSYNEQFF
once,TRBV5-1,CASSLEASGIDEQFF
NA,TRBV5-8,CASSLRLAGTGEQFF
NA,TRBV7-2,CASSGPGQFLNTEAFF
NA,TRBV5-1,CASSPQRGRSTEAFF
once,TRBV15,CATSTVQIGATEAFF
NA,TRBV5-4,CASSPLGSSSYNEQFF
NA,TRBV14,CASSQGVLATQETQYF
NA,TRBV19,CASSDTSGNTIYF
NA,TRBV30,CAWGQMNTEAFF
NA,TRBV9,CASSVAVGRAETQYF
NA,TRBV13,CASSFGTPRGAPLHF
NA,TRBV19,CASSSAARGSEQFF
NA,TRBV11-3,CASSFASSYEQYF
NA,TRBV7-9,CASHPSGKYNEQFF
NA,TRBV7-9,CASSHTRQSGGSSYNEQFF
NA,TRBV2,CASSATPVSYEQYF
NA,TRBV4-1,CASSLHLWGGAYTEAFF
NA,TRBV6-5,CATRTGPYEQYF
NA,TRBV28,CASNESDRPTHF
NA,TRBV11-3,CASSLRQGGNTQYF
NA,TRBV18,CASSPGGGGNYGYTF
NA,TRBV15,CATSPRQSSELFF
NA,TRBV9,CASSGTGGPLQETQYF